What follows are 6 T cell receptor beta chains derived from one specimen sequenced in a study of T cells expressing NK-cell markers. One entry per CDR3 protein, without DNA, is what TCRdb gives after re-calling the 5' RACE reads. The sample holds roughly 390,000 distinct CDR3 sequences. Material for sequencing was blood T cells: a sorted CD56 or NKG2C T cell subset, CD4+ or CD8+ T cells, or bulk PBMC T cells (not recorded which). The receptors stem from a woman in her fifties or sixties in good health.

The chain has TRBV24-1 and TRBJ2-5; the TCRdb call, TRBD2, lacks DNA for checking. There are 18 residues in the CDR3. Germline loops: CDR1 KGHDR, CDR2 SFDVKD. The CDR3 protein is CATSDLRRSREGLETQYF.

This rearrangement joins TRBV29-1 to TRBJ1-1; no DNA is available, so the TRBD1 call from TCRdb remains unchecked. The V gene's germline CDR1 is SQVTM and CDR2 ANQGSEA. The CDR3 totals 14 residues. CDR3 in amino acids: CSVLGGFMNTEAFF.

The V and J genes are TRBV5-1 and TRBJ2-1; the D call of TRBD2 rests on TCRdb alone, since no DNA is present to check it. The CDR3 covers 17 residues. Germline V CDR1 and CDR2: SGHRS, YFSETQ. The CDR3 is CASSLGLVIGSYNEQFF.

The J gene is TRBJ2-3, the V gene TRBV30. Germline CDR1 GTSNPN, CDR2 SVGIG (reference sequence). CDR3 length: 13 amino acids. Here the CDR3 reads CAWRGQGTDTQYF.

CDR3 loop: CASSTSVGLAGVPDTQYF. The chain links TRBV27 to TRBJ2-3; TCRdb calls TRBD2, which cannot be checked without DNA. Germline CDR1 MNHEY, CDR2 SMNVEV (reference sequence). The CDR3 consists of 18 residues.

This sequence joins TRBV3-1 and TRBJ2-7; without DNA, the TCRdb call of TRBD2 cannot be checked. The V gene's germline CDR1 is LGHDT and CDR2 YNNKEL (reference sequence). This CDR3 comprises 17 residues. The CDR3: CASSQGARLAGAYEQYF.